The 12 T cell receptor beta chains reported below all come from one sample, sequenced in a study of cytomegalovirus exposure and HLA in healthy donors. The PCR made use of 60 Vbeta and 13 Jbeta primers. The repertoire was sequenced with immunoSEQ multiplex PCR; TCRdb's copy has only in-frame clones and lacks some. The repertoire holds roughly 200,000 clones, approximately 78% seen once, with 2.5% to 3% in the top ten. The specimen was PBMCs. All receptors derive from a woman between 40 and 55 years old in good health and CMV-seronegative.

This chain connects TRBV7-3 to TRBJ2-7, with D possibly being TRBD1 (5 bases). Trimming pared 2 bases from V and 3 bases from J, leaving 8 bases between. CDR3 size: 13 residues. Germline CDR1 is SGHTA and CDR2 is FQGTGA. As DNA, the CDR3 is TGTGCCAGCAGCTTAGGGGCAGGCTACGAGCAGTACTTC. Its protein is CASSLGAGYEQYF. Using reference TRBV7-3 and TRBJ2-7 for the parts outside the CDR3, the full variable domain is GAGVSQTPSNKVTEKGKYVELRCDPISGHTALYWYRQSLGQGPEFLIYFQGTGAADDSGLPNDRFFAVRPEGSVSTLKIQRTERGDSAVYLCASSLGAGYEQYFGPGTRLTVT.

This clone was seen only a few times. The chain has TRBV6-1 and TRBJ2-7; weak D call: TRBD1 (5 bases). Germline CDR1 and CDR2: MNHNS and SASEGT. CDR3 size: 15 residues. The V and J ends lost 1 base and 2 bases respectively, with 12 bases between them. The CDR3 here is CASSEGQGGPYEQYF. The CDR3 coding sequence is TGTGCCAGCAGTGAAGGGCAGGGCGGACCCTACGAGCAGTACTTC.

CDR3: CAISTTGLDTEAFF. CDR3 nucleotide sequence: TGTGCCATCAGTACGACAGGGTTGGACACTGAAGCTTTCTTT. The chain couples TRBV10-3 to TRBJ1-1, with TRBD1 identical over 7 bases. Unmatched junction bases numbered 6, after V lost 5 bases and J lost 3 bases. The CDR3 runs to 14 residues. Germline V gives CDR1 ENHRY, CDR2 SYGVKD.

This sequence joins TRBV18 and TRBJ1-5; D is undetermined. The CDR3 consists of 13 residues. V lost 3 bases, J lost 0 bases, and 3 bases lay in between. Per germline, CDR1 KGHSH and CDR2 LQKENI. The CDR3 DNA is TGTGCCAGCTCACCTTATAGCAATCAGCCCCAGCATTTT. It is translated as CASSPYSNQPQHF.

This chain joins TRBV9 and TRBJ2-3; weak D call: TRBD1 (5 bases). Trimming removed 0 bases from V and 0 bases from J, with 8 bases in between. Looked up from germline, CDR1 is SGDLS and CDR2 is YYNGEE. The CDR3 length is 15 residues. CDR3 DNA: TGTGCCAGCAGCGTAGGGGGCTTCAGCACAGATACGCAGTATTTT. Encoded protein: CASSVGGFSTDTQYF.

The chain uses TRBV27 and TRBJ2-3; D unclear. The germline V and J ends were trimmed by 5 bases and 1 base, with 10 bases remaining between them. Germline-derived CDR1 and CDR2 are MNHEY and SMNVEV (reference sequence). This CDR3 is built from 14 residues. The CDR3 is CASSTPTRTDTQYF. CDR3 in DNA: TGTGCCAGCAGTACCCCGACTCGCACAGATACGCAGTATTTT.

The chain has TRBV5-1 and TRBJ2-1, with D possibly TRBD2 on 5 matching bases. Germline V gene lookup returns CDR1 SGHRS and CDR2 YFSETQ. V was cut by 0 bases and J by 15 bases, with 22 bases left in between. This CDR3 is built from 15 residues. The CDR3 is CASSLARGATRAAFF. CDR3 nucleotides: TGCGCCAGCAGCTTGGCCCGTGGAGCGACCCGAGCGGCGTTCTTC. Full variable domain (outside the CDR3, taken from reference TRBV5-1 and TRBJ2-1): KAGVTQTPRYLIKTRGQQVTLSCSPISGHRSVSWYQQTPGQGLQFLFEYFSETQRNKGNFPGRFSGRQFSNSRSEMNVSTLELGDSALYLCASSLARGATRAAFFGPGTRLTVL.

The genes are TRBV30 and TRBJ1-4, with 10 bases lining up with TRBD1. The V and J ends lost 7 bases and 10 bases, in that order; junction bases with no gene match: 12. The CDR3 extends over 14 amino acids. CDR1 and CDR2 from the germline V gene are GTSNPN and SVGIG (reference sequence). The chain's CDR3 is CAYYPGQGPAKLFF. In DNA, the CDR3 is TGTGCCTACTACCCGGGACAGGGGCCGGCAAAACTGTTTTTT.

The rearrangement uses TRBV19 and TRBJ1-2; possible D gene TRBD1, 6 bases. The germline V gene has CDR1 LNHDA and CDR2 SQIVND (reference sequence). The V gene lost 3 bases and the J gene lost 2 bases, with 19 bases spanning the gap. The CDR3 consists of 17 residues. The CDR3 coding sequence is TGTGCCAGTAGTATGGAGGGGGGGGCTCTAGCCAACTATGGCTACACCTTC. Translated: CASSMEGGALANYGYTF.

J is TRBJ2-1 and V is TRBV27; D might be TRBD2 (5 bases). Trimming took 6 bases from V and 8 from J, leaving 11 bases between them. The CDR3 runs to 12 residues. Germline assignment: CDR1 MNHEY and CDR2 SMNVEV (reference sequence). In DNA form, the CDR3 reads TGTGCCAGCAGGAAAACTAGTTATGAGCAGTTCTTC. It specifies CASRKTSYEQFF.

V and J are TRBV2 and TRBJ2-3; TRBD2 is a possible D gene (5 bases). Germline V gene lookup returns CDR1 SNHLY and CDR2 FYNNEI. The ends were cut back, 3 bases at V and 6 bases at J, with 10 bases in the middle. This CDR3 has 13 residues. The CDR3 region has the DNA TGTGCCAGCAGTGATAGAGGGTCGGATACGCAGTATTTT. It encodes CASSDRGSDTQYF.

The CDR3 loop reads CASSQRILHGYTF. The CDR3 DNA sequence: TGCGCCAGCAGCCAAAGGATACTACATGGCTACACCTTC. The rearrangement uses TRBV4-1 and TRBJ1-2, with D unclear. The CDR3 runs to 13 residues. Germline CDR1 MGHRA, CDR2 YSYEKL. Trimming took 2 bases from V and 6 from J, leaving 10 bases between them.